The present TCR beta chain was sequenced within a study of response to subunit inactivated influenza vaccine. Study outcomes and limitations: Authors suggested each seasonal influenza vaccination recruits few new T cells.

From the RT-PCR reads, TCRdb called clonotypes with MiXCR, one entry per CDR3 protein. The sample lists 600,000 to 850,000 distinct CDR3 sequences; about 15% were seen once. The table lists this clonotype with a few counts. What it recognizes is unknown. V lost 6 bases, J lost 4 bases, and 9 bases stayed unmatched. The CDR3 spans 15 residues. The TCR originated in a man between 45 and 60 years old who received an inactivated influenza vaccine. The chain links TRBV12-3 or TRBV12-4 to TRBJ2-1; 7 nucleotides match TRBD1. The input for sequencing was PBMCs from blood, taken less than 15 days before vaccination. The CDR3 loop reads CASSSYSGQYNEQFF. The CDR3 DNA reads as TGTGCCAGCAGCAGCTACTCGGGACAGTACAATGAGCAGTTCTTC.